The 15 T cell receptor beta chains given below trace back to one sample, sequenced in a study of T cell responses to AZD1222 COVID-19 vaccine. The protocol was immunoSEQ multiplex PCR, while the TCRdb copy is restricted to in-frame clones and leaves out a portion. The data contain about 120,000 clones, about 92% of them singletons. The material was peripheral blood, obtained on day 0 of AZD1222 vaccination. The receptors were gathered from an adult in good health.

This chain links TRBV5-1 with TRBJ2-2; 10 positions agree with TRBD1. Germline CDR1 reads SGHRS; CDR2 reads YFSETQ. The CDR3 consists of 14 residues. V lost 5 bases, J lost 6 bases, and 4 bases stayed unmatched. The CDR3 is CASSSGQGAGELFF. Written as DNA, the CDR3 is TGCGCCAGCAGTTCCGGACAGGGGGCCGGGGAGCTGTTTTTT.

This clone was found a few times. The V and J genes are TRBV7-8 and TRBJ1-1, with 9 bases matching TRBD1. V was pared by 5 bases and J by 0 bases, with 13 bases of the junction left unmatched. Germline V gene data show CDR1 as SGHVS and CDR2 as FQNEAQ. This CDR3 contains 18 residues. The CDR3 DNA is TGTGCCAGCAGCCCAAATACAGGGGGCTCTGGGATGAACACTGAAGCTTTCTTT. Its protein is CASSPNTGGSGMNTEAFF. The full variable domain, its missing parts supplied by reference TRBV7-8 and TRBJ1-1, is GAGVSQSPRYKVAKRGQDVALRCDPISGHVSLFWYQQALGQGPEFLTYFQNEAQLDKSGLPSDRFFAERPEGSVSTLKIQRTQQEDSAVYLCASSPNTGGSGMNTEAFFGQGTRLTVV.

CDR3 loop: CASSLGGLAKGGEQFF. The CDR3 coding sequence is TGTGCCAGCAGCTTAGGTGGACTAGCGAAAGGGGGTGAGCAGTTCTTC. The V gene is TRBV7-9, the J gene TRBJ2-1; TRBD2 agrees at 9 bases. This CDR3 is built from 16 residues. In germline, CDR1 is SEHNR, CDR2 FQNEAQ (reference sequence). V gave up 1 base and J gave up 9 bases; unmatched junction bases: 10. Full variable domain (remainder filled in from reference TRBV7-9 and TRBJ2-1): DTGVSQNPRHKITKRGQNVTFRCDPISEHNRLYWYRQTLGQGPEFLTYFQNEAQLEKSRLLSDRFSAERPKGSFSTLEIQRTEQGDSAMYLCASSLGGLAKGGEQFFGPGTRLTVL.

The rearrangement links TRBV30 to TRBJ2-3, with 14 bases identical to TRBD2. Trimming removed 1 base from V and 6 bases from J; junction bases left unmatched: 6. Germline V CDR1 and CDR2: GTSNPN, SVGIG (reference sequence). This CDR3 is 16 amino acids long. The CDR3 spells CAWSEGLAGESDTQYF. CDR3 in DNA: TGTGCCTGGAGTGAGGGACTAGCGGGAGAATCGGATACGCAGTATTTT.

V usage is TRBV3-1 (or the pseudogene TRBV3-2) and J usage is TRBJ2-6; D remains ambiguous. This CDR3 has 16 residues. V was pared by 3 bases and J by 0 bases, with 9 bases between. Germline CDR1 and CDR2: LGHDT and YNNKEL (reference sequence). CDR3 amino acids: CASSQWAFSGANVLTF. The CDR3 nucleotides are TGTGCCAGCAGCCAGTGGGCTTTCTCTGGGGCCAACGTCCTGACTTTC.

The V gene is TRBV6-5, the J gene TRBJ1-1, with 7 bases that match TRBD1. The ends lost 6 bases at V and 4 bases at J; junction bases unmatched: 5. Germline V gene data show CDR1 as MNHEY and CDR2 as SVGAGI. The CDR3 length is 13 residues. CDR3 sequence (DNA): TGTGCCAGCAGCTTACGACAGGGCACTGAAGCTTTCTTT. Protein: CASSLRQGTEAFF.

V usage is TRBV6-5 and J usage is TRBJ2-7; 9 bases match TRBD2. After removal of 7 bases from V and 1 base from J, the junction contained 8 bases not matched to a gene. Germline V gene sequence: CDR1 MNHEY, CDR2 SVGAGI. The CDR3 has 15 residues. CDR3 DNA sequence: TGTGCCAGCACTAACGGAGCGGGAGGATCCTACGAGCAGTACTTC. Its translation is CASTNGAGGSYEQYF.

V usage is TRBV15 and J usage is TRBJ2-5; TRBD1 matches at 7 bases. V shed 2 bases, J shed 5 bases, and the junction held 11 bases outside the gene matches. CDR3 length: 16 residues. From germline, CDR1 is LNHNV and CDR2 YYDKDF (reference sequence). Here the CDR3 reads CATSRLRGQARETQYF. The DNA for the CDR3 is TGTGCCACCAGCAGACTACGAGGACAGGCTAGGGAGACCCAGTACTTC.

This clone has just one count. The chain joins TRBV10-3 to TRBJ1-1; 7 bases line up with TRBD1. Per germline, CDR1 ENHRY and CDR2 SYGVKD. V was clipped by 4 bases and J by 1 base; unmatched bases: 9. The CDR3 is 16 amino acids. CDR3: CAISALEGARNTEAFF. The CDR3 nucleotides read TGTGCCATCAGTGCTCTCGAGGGGGCAAGGAACACTGAAGCTTTCTTT.

This chain links TRBV6-5 with TRBJ2-7; D is undetermined. The V and J ends lost 7 bases and 3 bases respectively, with 16 bases between them. CDR3 length: 14 amino acids. Germline-derived CDR1 and CDR2 are MNHEY and SVGAGI. The chain's CDR3 is CASMFTGLIYEQYF. Written as DNA, the CDR3 is TGTGCCAGCATGTTCACGGGCTTGATCTACGAGCAGTACTTC.

This chain connects TRBV2 to TRBJ2-5, with 7 bases that match TRBD2. With 3 bases clipped from V and 0 bases from J, the junction kept 4 bases outside the gene matches. Germline V CDR1 and CDR2: SNHLY, FYNNEI. The CDR3 is 15 amino acids. The CDR3 sequence is CASSEVGGNQETQYF. As DNA, the CDR3 is TGTGCCAGCAGTGAGGTGGGAGGGAACCAAGAGACCCAGTACTTC.

This clone was recorded only once. The chain joins TRBV2 to TRBJ2-6; D remains unclear. The V gene's germline CDR1 is SNHLY and CDR2 FYNNEI. The CDR3 consists of 15 residues. V lost 1 base and J lost 2, with 6 bases in between. CDR3 DNA: TGTGCCAGCAGTGAAGACCCGCCTGGGGCCAACGTCCTGACTTTC. Translating gives CASSEDPPGANVLTF. The full variable domain, completed using reference TRBV2 and TRBJ2-6, is EPEVTQTPSHQVTQMGQEVILRCVPISNHLYFYWYRQILGQKVEFLVSFYNNEISEKSEIFDDQFSVERPDGSNFTLKIRSTKLEDSAMYFCASSEDPPGANVLTFGAGSRLTVL.

The chain combines TRBV5-1 with TRBJ2-5; TRBD2 is a possible D gene (5 bases). In germline, CDR1 is SGHRS, CDR2 YFSETQ. The CDR3 extends over 14 amino acids. V lost 7 bases, J lost 1 base, and 14 bases lay in between. CDR3 loop: CASAPGKPQETQYF. The CDR3 nucleotides read TGCGCCAGCGCACCGGGAAAGCCCCAAGAGACCCAGTACTTC.

This chain joins TRBV28 and TRBJ1-2; 11 nucleotides align to TRBD1. V was clipped by 6 bases and J by 3 bases; unmatched bases: 0. The germline V gene has CDR1 MDHEN and CDR2 SYDVKM. The CDR3 covers 13 residues. CDR3: CASRGQGDYGYTF. The CDR3 nucleotides are TGTGCCAGCAGGGGACAGGGGGACTATGGCTACACCTTC.

This rearrangement joins TRBV11-3 to TRBJ1-6, with a possible D match to TRBD1 (5 bases). Germline CDR1 and CDR2: SGHNT and YENEEA. Between the trimmed V and J ends, which lost 5 bases and 10 bases, there was a span of 12 bases. This CDR3 region has 13 residues. Here the CDR3 reads CASSRGGRSPLHF. The CDR3, as DNA: TGTGCCAGCAGCCGGGGGGGTAGATCACCCCTCCACTTT.